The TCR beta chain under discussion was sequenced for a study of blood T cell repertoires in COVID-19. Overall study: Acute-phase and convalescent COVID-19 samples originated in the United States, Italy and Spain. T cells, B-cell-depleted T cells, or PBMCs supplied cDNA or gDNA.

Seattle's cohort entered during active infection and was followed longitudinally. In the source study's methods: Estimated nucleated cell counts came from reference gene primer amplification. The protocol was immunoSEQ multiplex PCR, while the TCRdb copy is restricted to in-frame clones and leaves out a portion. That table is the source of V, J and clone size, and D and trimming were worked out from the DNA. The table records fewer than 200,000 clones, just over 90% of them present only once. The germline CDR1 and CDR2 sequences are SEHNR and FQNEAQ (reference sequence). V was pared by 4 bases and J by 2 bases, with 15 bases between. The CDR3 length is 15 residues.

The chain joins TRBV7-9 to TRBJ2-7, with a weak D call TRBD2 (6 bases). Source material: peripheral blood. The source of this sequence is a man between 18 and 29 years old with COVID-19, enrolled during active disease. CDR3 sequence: CASSSMGTYAYEQYF. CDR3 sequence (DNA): TGTGCCAGCAGCTCAATGGGGACTTACGCCTACGAGCAGTACTTC.